The source of this T cell receptor beta chain is a study of metastatic and nonmetastatic thyroid tumors. TCRdb re-called clones via MiXCR from the PCR reads. The top ten clones hold more than 15% of a sample with about 20,000 clones, roughly a fifth of them seen once. Each patient came to thyroid surgery without any prior treatment (of any kind). This clone was observed a few times. The CDR3 is 15 residues long. J lost 2 bases, V lost 6 bases, and 10 bases had no gene match. Per germline, CDR1 MDHEN and CDR2 SYDVKM. The sample consisted of tumor tissue. The origin of this receptor is a female donor with papillary thyroid cancer or a benign thyroid nodule (not recorded which). Some clones in this sample may be carry-over from other donors' samples. The V and J genes are TRBV28 and TRBJ2-7; 7 bases match TRBD2. CDR3: CASRTLARKPYEQYF. The DNA for the CDR3 is TGTGCCAGCAGAACACTAGCGCGAAAACCCTACGAGCAGTACTTC.